Listed below are T cell receptor beta chains from one sample, sequenced in a study of T-cell memory formation after mild COVID-19. MiXCR, run by TCRdb on the 5' RACE reads, gives a single entry per CDR3 protein. The data show approximately 42,000 distinct CDR3 sequences, around 6.6% seen once. Input material: PBMCs or a T cell subset sorted from them (not recorded which). The receptors here all came from an adult who had mild COVID-19 (a few samples of this study predate the infection). Cell type and time point are not known. Each CDR3 is given without its conserved first and last residue.

v_call: TRBV30
j_call: TRBJ1-5
cdr3_aa: AWTPGQGDQPQH

v_call: TRBV18
j_call: TRBJ2-7
cdr3_aa: ASSGTSGLTGD

v_call: TRBV2
j_call: TRBJ2-7
cdr3_aa: ASTVDRGFSEQY

v_call: TRBV5-1
j_call: TRBJ2-7
cdr3_aa: ASSFGQGIYEQY

v_call: TRBV24-1
j_call: TRBJ2-2
cdr3_aa: ATSALVREGLTGELF

v_call: TRBV12-3/TRBV12-4
j_call: TRBJ1-1
cdr3_aa: ASSRPQGIGTEAF

v_call: TRBV20-1
j_call: TRBJ2-1
cdr3_aa: SARDQPGSYNEQF

v_call: TRBV6-1
j_call: TRBJ1-1
cdr3_aa: ASSNPTGAGTEAF

v_call: TRBV7-9
j_call: TRBJ2-7
cdr3_aa: ASSFGGAEYEQY

v_call: TRBV6-2/TRBV6-3
j_call: TRBJ2-2
cdr3_aa: AGGYRTNTGELF

v_call: TRBV7-2
j_call: TRBJ1-4
cdr3_aa: ASSLARGTNEKLF

v_call: TRBV7-9
j_call: TRBJ2-5
cdr3_aa: ASSTWDTKETQY

v_call: TRBV15
j_call: TRBJ2-5
cdr3_aa: ATRLAGGLQETQY

v_call: TRBV7-9
j_call: TRBJ2-1
cdr3_aa: ASSLGADSYNEQF

v_call: TRBV7-7
j_call: TRBJ2-1
cdr3_aa: ASSLRPPGQGRNNEQF

v_call: TRBV6-2/TRBV6-3
j_call: TRBJ1-1
cdr3_aa: ASSSYGGNEAF

v_call: TRBV29-1
j_call: TRBJ1-1
cdr3_aa: SVEAGGGEAF

v_call: TRBV7-9
j_call: TRBJ1-5
cdr3_aa: ASARTVQQPQH

v_call: TRBV6-2/TRBV6-3
j_call: TRBJ2-1
cdr3_aa: ASRVARDTNEQF

v_call: TRBV3-1
j_call: TRBJ1-1
cdr3_aa: ASSQVGQGEAF

v_call: TRBV12-3/TRBV12-4
j_call: TRBJ2-5
cdr3_aa: ASRPGTPRETQY

v_call: TRBV29-1
j_call: TRBJ2-5
cdr3_aa: SVRGQGGETQY

v_call: TRBV7-3
j_call: TRBJ1-2
cdr3_aa: ASSLTGPPVGGYT

v_call: TRBV18
j_call: TRBJ2-7
cdr3_aa: ASSPGGLKHNEQY

v_call: TRBV7-2
j_call: TRBJ2-5
cdr3_aa: ASSLAPAGAGEETQY

v_call: TRBV5-4
j_call: TRBJ1-5
cdr3_aa: ASSLGRGKGESNQPQH

v_call: TRBV5-5
j_call: TRBJ2-3
cdr3_aa: ASRPGQGADTQY

v_call: TRBV6-6
j_call: TRBJ1-2
cdr3_aa: ASSLQGANYGYT

v_call: TRBV6-2/TRBV6-3
j_call: TRBJ2-3
cdr3_aa: ATRNSESTDTQY

v_call: TRBV20-1
j_call: TRBJ2-5
cdr3_aa: SATRSAAQETQY

v_call: TRBV7-8
j_call: TRBJ2-5
cdr3_aa: ASGAPFRGHKRWTQY

v_call: TRBV14
j_call: TRBJ2-7
cdr3_aa: ASSDSSSGNYEQY

v_call: TRBV2
j_call: TRBJ2-3
cdr3_aa: ASSILTSGTQY

v_call: TRBV7-9
j_call: TRBJ2-6
cdr3_aa: ASQPSRVGANVLT

v_call: TRBV7-8
j_call: TRBJ1-3
cdr3_aa: ASSLGRGDSSGNTIY

v_call: TRBV6-5
j_call: TRBJ2-5
cdr3_aa: ASSPPGGRRETQY

v_call: TRBV5-1
j_call: TRBJ2-7
cdr3_aa: ASSLAGPRLAGVNEQY

v_call: TRBV20-1
j_call: TRBJ2-3
cdr3_aa: SARGVDTQY

v_call: TRBV27
j_call: TRBJ2-7
cdr3_aa: ASSQGQGYGPYEQY

v_call: TRBV12-3/TRBV12-4
j_call: TRBJ2-5
cdr3_aa: ASRRRGGDETQY

v_call: TRBV20-1
j_call: TRBJ1-1
cdr3_aa: SASRSGVETEAF

v_call: TRBV12-3/TRBV12-4
j_call: TRBJ2-1
cdr3_aa: ASSFGERYYNEQF

v_call: TRBV3-1
j_call: TRBJ2-7
cdr3_aa: ASRSGTGLGEQY

v_call: TRBV5-1
j_call: TRBJ2-2
cdr3_aa: ASSLEDWFTGELF

v_call: TRBV24-1
j_call: TRBJ2-5
cdr3_aa: ATSDSGQGYQETQY

v_call: TRBV7-9
j_call: TRBJ2-1
cdr3_aa: ASSPGESSYNEQF

v_call: TRBV5-1
j_call: TRBJ2-3
cdr3_aa: ASSLRSAGGTDTQY

v_call: TRBV20-1
j_call: TRBJ1-1
cdr3_aa: SASPGAEAF

v_call: TRBV5-1
j_call: TRBJ2-7
cdr3_aa: ASSLAATPYEQY

v_call: TRBV3-1
j_call: TRBJ1-5
cdr3_aa: ASSHGQGVQPQH

v_call: TRBV7-9
j_call: TRBJ2-1
cdr3_aa: ASSPQGFSYNEQF

v_call: TRBV5-1
j_call: TRBJ2-1
cdr3_aa: ASSLGGSSYNEQF

v_call: TRBV4-3
j_call: TRBJ2-1
cdr3_aa: ASSQDPSRISYNEQF

v_call: TRBV7-9
j_call: TRBJ2-7
cdr3_aa: ASSLAGQGLGTYEQY

v_call: TRBV19
j_call: TRBJ2-5
cdr3_aa: ASKDGGGIQETQY

v_call: TRBV20-1
j_call: TRBJ1-1
cdr3_aa: SARVQGGIVNTEAF

v_call: TRBV7-8
j_call: TRBJ1-4
cdr3_aa: ASSLVGRLF